Shown below are 6 T cell receptor beta chains from a single sample sequenced in a study of radiation and T cells in renal cell carcinoma. The time point here: baseline pretreatment blood. Treatment noted: 15 Gy SBRT to primary tumor, nephrectomy 4 weeks later. The protocol was immunoSEQ multiplex PCR, while the TCRdb copy is restricted to in-frame clones and leaves out a portion. The data show tens of thousands of clones, 82% seen once. The sample was blood, taken from a patient whose treatment included radiotherapy and nephrectomy. These receptor sequences come from a man aged 55 to 70 with renal cell carcinoma.

This clone has just one count. The chain couples TRBV19 to TRBJ2-1; TRBD2 matches 12 bases. This CDR3 has 15 residues. The germline CDR1 and CDR2 sequences are LNHDA and SQIVND (reference sequence). J was trimmed by 9 bases and V by 7 bases; bases with no gene match: 10. The chain's CDR3 is CASTRLAGAWGEQFF. The CDR3 DNA is TGTGCCAGTACCCGACTAGCGGGAGCTTGGGGTGAGCAGTTCTTC.

V and J are TRBV6-1 and TRBJ2-1; 9 bases align to TRBD1. Unmatched junction bases numbered 7, after V lost 4 bases and J lost 6 bases. The CDR3 consists of 15 residues. Germline V gene data show CDR1 as MNHNS and CDR2 as SASEGT. CDR3 region: CASSGADRGSNEQFF. CDR3 nucleotide sequence: TGTGCCAGCAGTGGAGCAGACAGGGGGAGCAATGAGCAGTTCTTC.

The chain joins TRBV9 to TRBJ2-3; the D call may be TRBD1 or TRBD2 (6 bases each). The ends were cut back, 1 base at V and 6 bases at J, with 12 bases in the middle. The germline CDR1 and CDR2 sequences are SGDLS and YYNGEE. The length of the CDR3 is 14 residues. The CDR3 reads CASSVKGGSDTQYF. The CDR3 nucleotides read TGTGCCAGCAGCGTAAAGGGGGGATCGGATACGCAGTATTTT.

This chain joins TRBV28 and TRBJ2-7; D unresolved. The length of the CDR3 is 14 residues. V dropped 3 bases and J dropped 0 bases, with 9 bases sitting between them. Germline V gene data show CDR1 as MDHEN and CDR2 as SYDVKM. CDR3 amino acids: CASSLGLSSYEQYF. DNA for the CDR3: TGTGCCAGCAGTTTGGGCCTCTCCTCCTACGAGCAGTACTTC.

V is TRBV7-6 and J is TRBJ2-7; TRBD2 matches 7 bases. Germline V gives CDR1 SGHVS, CDR2 FNYEAQ. The CDR3 loop spans 16 amino acids. J gave up 5 bases and V 5 bases, and 15 bases lay outside the gene matches. The CDR3 here is CASSQRGSWGTDEQYF. The DNA of the CDR3 is TGTGCCAGCAGCCAGCGGGGCAGTTGGGGAACGGACGAGCAGTACTTC.

This chain uses TRBV11-3 with TRBJ2-3; TRBD2 aligns across 7 bases. Germline V gene data show CDR1 as SGHNT and CDR2 as YENEEA. The ends lost 5 bases at V and 1 base at J; junction bases unmatched: 6. This CDR3 comprises 15 residues. The CDR3 loop reads CASSQGGAGTDTQYF. Here the CDR3 DNA reads TGTGCCAGCAGCCAGGGAGGGGCGGGCACAGATACGCAGTATTTT.